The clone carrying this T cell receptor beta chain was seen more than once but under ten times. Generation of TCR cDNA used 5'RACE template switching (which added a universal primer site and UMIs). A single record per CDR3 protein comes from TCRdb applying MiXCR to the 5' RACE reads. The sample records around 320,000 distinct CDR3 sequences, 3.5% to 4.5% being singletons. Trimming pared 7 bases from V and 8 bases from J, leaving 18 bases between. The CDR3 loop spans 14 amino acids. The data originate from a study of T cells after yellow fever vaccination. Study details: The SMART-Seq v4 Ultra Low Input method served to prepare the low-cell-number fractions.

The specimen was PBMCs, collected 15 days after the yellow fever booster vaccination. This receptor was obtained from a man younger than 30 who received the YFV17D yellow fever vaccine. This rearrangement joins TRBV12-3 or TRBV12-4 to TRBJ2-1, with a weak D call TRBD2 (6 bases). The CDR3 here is CASTPRGLVDEQFF. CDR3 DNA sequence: TGTGCCAGCACCCCGAGGGGACTTGTCGATGAGCAGTTCTTC.